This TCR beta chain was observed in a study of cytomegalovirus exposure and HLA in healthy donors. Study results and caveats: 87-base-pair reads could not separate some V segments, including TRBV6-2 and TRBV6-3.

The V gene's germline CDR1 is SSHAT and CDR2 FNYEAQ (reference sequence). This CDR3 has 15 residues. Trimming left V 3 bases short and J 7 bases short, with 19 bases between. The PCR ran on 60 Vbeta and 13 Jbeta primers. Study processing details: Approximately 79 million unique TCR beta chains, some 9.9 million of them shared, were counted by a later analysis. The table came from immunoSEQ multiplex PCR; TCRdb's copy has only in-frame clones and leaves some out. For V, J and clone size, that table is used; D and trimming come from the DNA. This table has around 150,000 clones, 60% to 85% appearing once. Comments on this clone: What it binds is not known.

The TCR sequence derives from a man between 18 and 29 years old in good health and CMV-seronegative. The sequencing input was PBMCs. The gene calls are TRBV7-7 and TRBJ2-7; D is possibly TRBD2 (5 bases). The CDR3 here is CASSLAPGSSGEQYF. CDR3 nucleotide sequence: TGTGCCAGCAGCTTGGCCCCGGGCTCCTCGGGGGAGCAGTACTTC.